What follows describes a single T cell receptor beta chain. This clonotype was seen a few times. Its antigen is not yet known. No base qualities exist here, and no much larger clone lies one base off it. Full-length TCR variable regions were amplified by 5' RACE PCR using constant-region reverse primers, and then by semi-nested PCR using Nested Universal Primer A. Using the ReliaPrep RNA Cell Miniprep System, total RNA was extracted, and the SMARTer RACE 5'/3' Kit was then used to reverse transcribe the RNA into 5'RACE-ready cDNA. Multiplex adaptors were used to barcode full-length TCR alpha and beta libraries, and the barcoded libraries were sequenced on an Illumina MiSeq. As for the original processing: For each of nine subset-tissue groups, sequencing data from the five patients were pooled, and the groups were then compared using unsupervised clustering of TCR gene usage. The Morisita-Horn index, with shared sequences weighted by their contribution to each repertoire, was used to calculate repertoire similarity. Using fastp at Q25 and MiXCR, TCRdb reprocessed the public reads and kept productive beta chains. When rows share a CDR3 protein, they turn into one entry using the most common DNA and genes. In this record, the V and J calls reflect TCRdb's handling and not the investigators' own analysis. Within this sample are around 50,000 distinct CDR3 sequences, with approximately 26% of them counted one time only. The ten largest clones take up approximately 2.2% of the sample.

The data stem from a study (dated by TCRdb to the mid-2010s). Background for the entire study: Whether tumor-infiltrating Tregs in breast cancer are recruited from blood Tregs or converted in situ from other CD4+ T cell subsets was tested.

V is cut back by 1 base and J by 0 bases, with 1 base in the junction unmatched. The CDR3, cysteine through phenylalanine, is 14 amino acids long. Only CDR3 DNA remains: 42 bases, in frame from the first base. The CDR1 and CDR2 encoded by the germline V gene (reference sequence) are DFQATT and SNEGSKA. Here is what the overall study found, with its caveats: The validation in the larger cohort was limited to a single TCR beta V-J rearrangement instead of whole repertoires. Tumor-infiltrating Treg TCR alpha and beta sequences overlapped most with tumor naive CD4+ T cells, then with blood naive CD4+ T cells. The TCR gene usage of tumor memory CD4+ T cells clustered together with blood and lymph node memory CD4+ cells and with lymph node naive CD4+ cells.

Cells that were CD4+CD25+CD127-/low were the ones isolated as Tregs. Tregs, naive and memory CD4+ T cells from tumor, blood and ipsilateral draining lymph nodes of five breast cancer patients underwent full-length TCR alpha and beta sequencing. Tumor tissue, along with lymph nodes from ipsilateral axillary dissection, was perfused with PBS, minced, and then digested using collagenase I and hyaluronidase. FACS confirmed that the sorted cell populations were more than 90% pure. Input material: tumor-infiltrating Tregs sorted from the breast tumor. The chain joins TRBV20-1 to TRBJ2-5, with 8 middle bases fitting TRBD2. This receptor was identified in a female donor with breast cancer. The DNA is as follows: TGCAGTGCTAGAGCGGGAGGGTACCAAGAGACCCAGTACTTC. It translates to CSARAGGYQETQYF.